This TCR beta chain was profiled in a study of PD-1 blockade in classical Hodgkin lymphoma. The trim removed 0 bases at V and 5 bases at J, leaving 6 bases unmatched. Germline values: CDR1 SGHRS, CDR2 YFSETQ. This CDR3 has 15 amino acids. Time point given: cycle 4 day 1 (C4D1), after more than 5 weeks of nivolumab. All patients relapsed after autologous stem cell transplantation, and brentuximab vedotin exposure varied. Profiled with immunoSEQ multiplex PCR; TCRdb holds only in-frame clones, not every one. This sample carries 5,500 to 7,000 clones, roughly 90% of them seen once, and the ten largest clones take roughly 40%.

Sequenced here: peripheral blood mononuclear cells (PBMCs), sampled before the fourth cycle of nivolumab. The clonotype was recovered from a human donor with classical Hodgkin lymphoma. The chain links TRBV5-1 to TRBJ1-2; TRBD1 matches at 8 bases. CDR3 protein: CASSLESGGGYGYTF. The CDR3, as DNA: TGCGCCAGCAGCTTGGAATCAGGGGGCGGATATGGCTACACCTTC. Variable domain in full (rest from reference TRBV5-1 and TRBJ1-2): KAGVTQTPRYLIKTRGQQVTLSCSPISGHRSVSWYQQTPGQGLQFLFEYFSETQRNKGNFPGRFSGRQFSNSRSEMNVSTLELGDSALYLCASSLESGGGYGYTFGSGTRLTVV.